This TCR beta chain stems from a study of blood T cell repertoires in COVID-19. The length of the CDR3 is 14 residues. Germline V CDR1 and CDR2: GTSNPN, SVGIG (reference sequence). The junction had 6 bases not matched to a gene; V was cut back by 5 bases and J by 5 bases. TCRdb keeps only in-frame clones here, not all; method: immunoSEQ multiplex PCR. Among 40,000 to 50,000 clones listed, 79% were seen once. Sequencing input: peripheral blood. This TCR was sampled from an older man with acute or convalescent COVID-19. The rearrangement joins TRBV30 to TRBJ2-2; 9 nucleotides line up with TRBD2. CDR3: CAWGLGLATGELFF. The CDR3 DNA reads TGTGCCTGGGGTCTGGGACTAGCAACCGGGGAGCTGTTTTTT. The whole variable domain, remainder taken from reference TRBV30 and TRBJ2-2, is SQTIHQWPATLVQPVGSPLSLECTVEGTSNPNLYWYRQAAGRGLQLLFYSVGIGQISSEVPQNLSASRPQDRQFILSSKKLLLSDSGFYLCAWGLGLATGELFFGEGSRLTVL.